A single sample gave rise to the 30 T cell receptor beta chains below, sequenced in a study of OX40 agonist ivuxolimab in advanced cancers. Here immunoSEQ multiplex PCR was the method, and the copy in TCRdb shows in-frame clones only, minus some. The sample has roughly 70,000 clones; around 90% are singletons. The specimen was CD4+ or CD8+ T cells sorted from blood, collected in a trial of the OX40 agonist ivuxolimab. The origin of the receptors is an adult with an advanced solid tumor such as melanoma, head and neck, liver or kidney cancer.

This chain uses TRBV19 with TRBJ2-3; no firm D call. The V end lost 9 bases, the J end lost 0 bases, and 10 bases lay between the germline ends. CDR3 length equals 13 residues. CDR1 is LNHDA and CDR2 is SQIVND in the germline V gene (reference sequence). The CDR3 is CASQADSTDTQYF. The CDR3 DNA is TGTGCCAGCCAGGCGGATAGCACAGATACGCAGTATTTT.

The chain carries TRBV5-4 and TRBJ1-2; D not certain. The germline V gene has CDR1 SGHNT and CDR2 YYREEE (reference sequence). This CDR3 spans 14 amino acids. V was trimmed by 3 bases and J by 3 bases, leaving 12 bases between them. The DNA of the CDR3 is TGTGCCAGCAGCTCAACAGAGTCCTACTATGGCTACACCTTC. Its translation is CASSSTESYYGYTF. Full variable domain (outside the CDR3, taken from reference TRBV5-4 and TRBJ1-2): ETGVTQSPTHLIKTRGQQVTLRCSSQSGHNTVSWYQQALGQGPQFIFQYYREEENGRGNFPPRFSGLQFPNYSSELNVNALELDDSALYLCASSSTESYYGYTFGSGTRLTVV.

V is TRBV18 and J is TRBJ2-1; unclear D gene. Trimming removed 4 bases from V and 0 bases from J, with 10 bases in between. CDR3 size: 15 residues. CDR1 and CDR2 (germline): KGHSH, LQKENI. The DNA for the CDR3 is TGTGCCAGCTCACTAGACGGAACCTCCTACAATGAGCAGTTCTTC. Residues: CASSLDGTSYNEQFF.

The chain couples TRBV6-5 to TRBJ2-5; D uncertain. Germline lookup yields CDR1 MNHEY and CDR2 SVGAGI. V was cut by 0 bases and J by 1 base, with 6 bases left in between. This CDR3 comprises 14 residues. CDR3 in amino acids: CASSYSGIQETQYF. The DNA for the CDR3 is TGTGCCAGCAGTTACTCGGGGATCCAAGAGACCCAGTACTTC.

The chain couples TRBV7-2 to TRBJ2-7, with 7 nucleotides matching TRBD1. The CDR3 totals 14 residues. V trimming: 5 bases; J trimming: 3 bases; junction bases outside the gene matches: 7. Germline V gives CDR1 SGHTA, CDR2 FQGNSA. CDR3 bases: TGTGCCAGCAGCGCCCGGACAGGAAACTACGAGCAGTACTTC. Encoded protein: CASSARTGNYEQYF.

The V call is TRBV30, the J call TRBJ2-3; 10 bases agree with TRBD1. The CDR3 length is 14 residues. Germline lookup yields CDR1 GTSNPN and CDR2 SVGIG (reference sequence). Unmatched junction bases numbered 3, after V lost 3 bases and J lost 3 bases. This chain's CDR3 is CAWSPGQGTDTQYF. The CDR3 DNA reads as TGTGCCTGGAGCCCGGGACAGGGGACAGATACGCAGTATTTT.

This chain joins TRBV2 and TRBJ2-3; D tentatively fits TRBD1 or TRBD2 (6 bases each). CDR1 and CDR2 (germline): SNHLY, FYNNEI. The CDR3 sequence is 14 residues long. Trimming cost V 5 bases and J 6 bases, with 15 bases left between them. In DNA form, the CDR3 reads TGTGCCAGCAGTCCCCAGATAGGGGGGGATACGCAGTATTTT. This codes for CASSPQIGGDTQYF.

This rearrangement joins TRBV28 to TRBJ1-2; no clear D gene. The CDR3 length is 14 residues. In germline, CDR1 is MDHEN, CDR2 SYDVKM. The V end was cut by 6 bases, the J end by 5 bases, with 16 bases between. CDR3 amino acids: CASSPPDGEYGYTF. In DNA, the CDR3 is TGTGCCAGCAGCCCGCCGGACGGAGAGTATGGCTACACCTTC.

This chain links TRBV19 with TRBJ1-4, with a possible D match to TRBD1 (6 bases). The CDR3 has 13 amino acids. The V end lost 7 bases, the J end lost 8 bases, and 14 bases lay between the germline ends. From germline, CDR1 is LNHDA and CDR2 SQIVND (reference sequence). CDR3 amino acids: CASTQGSREKLFF. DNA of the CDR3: TGTGCCAGTACACAGGGCTCAAGAGAAAAACTGTTTTTT.

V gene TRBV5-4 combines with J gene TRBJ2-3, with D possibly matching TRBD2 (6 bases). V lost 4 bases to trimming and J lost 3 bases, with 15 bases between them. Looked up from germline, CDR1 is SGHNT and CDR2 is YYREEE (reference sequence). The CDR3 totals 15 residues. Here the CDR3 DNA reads TGTGCCAGCAGCCACGGGGGAACGGGAACAGATACGCAGTATTTT. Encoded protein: CASSHGGTGTDTQYF.

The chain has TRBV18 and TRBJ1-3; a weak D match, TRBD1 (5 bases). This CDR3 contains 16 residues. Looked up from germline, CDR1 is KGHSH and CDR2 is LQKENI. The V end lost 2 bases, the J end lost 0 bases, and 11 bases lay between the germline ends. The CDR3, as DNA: TGTGCCAGCTCACCAGGTTCGGGGACCTCTGGAAACACCATATATTTT. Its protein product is CASSPGSGTSGNTIYF.

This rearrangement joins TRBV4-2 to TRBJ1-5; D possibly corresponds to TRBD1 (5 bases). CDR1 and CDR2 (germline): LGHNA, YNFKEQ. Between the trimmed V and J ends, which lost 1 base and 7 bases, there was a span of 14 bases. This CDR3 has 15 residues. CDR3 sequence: CASSQVSGERQPQHF. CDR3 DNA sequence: TGTGCCAGCAGCCAAGTATCGGGGGAGAGACAGCCCCAGCATTTT.

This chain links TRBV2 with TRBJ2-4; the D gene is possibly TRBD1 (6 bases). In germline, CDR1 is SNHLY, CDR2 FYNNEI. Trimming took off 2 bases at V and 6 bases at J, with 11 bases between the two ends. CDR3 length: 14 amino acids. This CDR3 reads CASSETGSLNIQYF. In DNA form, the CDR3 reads TGTGCCAGCAGTGAAACAGGGTCGTTAAACATTCAGTACTTC.

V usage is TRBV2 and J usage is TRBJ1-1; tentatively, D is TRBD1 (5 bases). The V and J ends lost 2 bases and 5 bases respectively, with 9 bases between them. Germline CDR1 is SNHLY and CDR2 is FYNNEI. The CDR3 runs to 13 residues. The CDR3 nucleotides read TGTGCCAGCAGTGAAATTAGGGGAACTGAAGCTTTCTTT. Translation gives CASSEIRGTEAFF.

This chain's CDR3 is CASSRLGAPSSAFF. The CDR3 DNA reads as TGTGCCAGCAGCCGGCTTGGTGCCCCCTCTTCAGCTTTCTTT. This chain connects TRBV11-2 to TRBJ1-1; no definite D call. CDR1 is SGHAT, CDR2 FQNNGV, per germline. Trimming removed 5 bases at V and 10 bases at J, with 20 bases between. The CDR3 length is 14 residues.

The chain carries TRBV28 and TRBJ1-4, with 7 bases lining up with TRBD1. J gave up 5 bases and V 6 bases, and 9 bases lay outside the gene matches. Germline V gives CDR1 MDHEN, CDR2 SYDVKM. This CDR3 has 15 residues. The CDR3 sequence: CASSQGQAGNEKLFF. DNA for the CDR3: TGTGCCAGCAGCCAAGGACAGGCAGGCAATGAAAAACTGTTTTTT. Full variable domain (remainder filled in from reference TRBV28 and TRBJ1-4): DVKVTQSSRYLVKRTGEKVFLECVQDMDHENMFWYRQDPGLGLRLIYFSYDVKMKEKGDIPEGYSVSREKKERFSLILESASTNQTSMYLCASSQGQAGNEKLFFGSGTQLSVL.

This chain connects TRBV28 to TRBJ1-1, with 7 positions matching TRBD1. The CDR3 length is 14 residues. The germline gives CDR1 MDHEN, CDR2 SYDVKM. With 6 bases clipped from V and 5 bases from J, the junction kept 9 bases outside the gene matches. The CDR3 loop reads CASRAGTVGTEAFF. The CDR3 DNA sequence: TGTGCCAGCAGGGCCGGGACAGTGGGTACTGAAGCTTTCTTT.

CDR3 sequence reads: CASSPDRGLGYTF. The CDR3 bases are TGTGCCAGCTCACCAGACAGGGGGCTTGGCTACACCTTC. The chain combines TRBV18 with TRBJ1-2; TRBD1 agrees at 10 bases. The CDR3 sequence is 13 residues long. The V segment lost 2 bases and the J segment 7 bases; nucleotides outside the gene matches: 1. Germline CDR1 and CDR2: KGHSH and LQKENI. Supplemented by reference TRBV18 and TRBJ1-2, the full variable domain reads NAGVMQNPRHLVRRRGQEARLRCSPMKGHSHVYWYRQLPEEGLKFMVYLQKENIIDESGMPKERFSAEFPKEGPSILRIQQVVRGDSAAYFCASSPDRGLGYTFGSGTRLTVV.

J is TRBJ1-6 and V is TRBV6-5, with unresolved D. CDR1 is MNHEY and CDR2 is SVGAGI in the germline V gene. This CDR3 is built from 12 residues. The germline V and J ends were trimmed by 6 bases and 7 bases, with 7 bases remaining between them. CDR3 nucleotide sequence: TGTGCCAGCAGAACCTTCAATTCACCCCTCCACTTT. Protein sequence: CASRTFNSPLHF.

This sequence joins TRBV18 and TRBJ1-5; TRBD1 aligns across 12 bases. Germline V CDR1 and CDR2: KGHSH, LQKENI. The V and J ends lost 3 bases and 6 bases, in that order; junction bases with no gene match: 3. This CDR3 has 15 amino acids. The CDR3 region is CASSPGQGASQPQHF. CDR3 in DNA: TGTGCCAGCTCACCGGGACAGGGGGCATCTCAGCCCCAGCATTTT.

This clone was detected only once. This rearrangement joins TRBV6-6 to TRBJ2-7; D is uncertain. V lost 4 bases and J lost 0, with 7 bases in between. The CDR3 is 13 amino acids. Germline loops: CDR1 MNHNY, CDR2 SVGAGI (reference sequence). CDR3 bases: TGTGCCAGCAGTTTGGGTAGCTCCTACGAGCAGTACTTC. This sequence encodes CASSLGSSYEQYF.

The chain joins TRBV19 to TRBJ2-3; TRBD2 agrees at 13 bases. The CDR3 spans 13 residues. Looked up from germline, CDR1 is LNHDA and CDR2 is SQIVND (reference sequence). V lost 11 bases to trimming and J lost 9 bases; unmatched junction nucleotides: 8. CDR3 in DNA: TGTGCCGTCGGACTAGCGGGGGTCGGGACGCAGTATTTT. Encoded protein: CAVGLAGVGTQYF.

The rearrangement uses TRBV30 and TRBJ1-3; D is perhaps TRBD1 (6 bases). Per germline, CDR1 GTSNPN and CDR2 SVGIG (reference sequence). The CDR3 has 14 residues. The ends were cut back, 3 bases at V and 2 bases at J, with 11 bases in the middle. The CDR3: CAWSAGTTGNTIYF. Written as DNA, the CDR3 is TGTGCCTGGAGCGCCGGGACAACTGGAAACACCATATATTTT. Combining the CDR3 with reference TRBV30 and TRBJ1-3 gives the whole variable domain SQTIHQWPATLVQPVGSPLSLECTVEGTSNPNLYWYRQAAGRGLQLLFYSVGIGQISSEVPQNLSASRPQDRQFILSSKKLLLSDSGFYLCAWSAGTTGNTIYFGEGSWLTVV.

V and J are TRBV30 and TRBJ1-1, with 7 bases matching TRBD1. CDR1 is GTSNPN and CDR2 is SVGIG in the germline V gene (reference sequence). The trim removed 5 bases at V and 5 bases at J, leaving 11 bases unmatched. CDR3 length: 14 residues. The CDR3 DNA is TGTGCCTGGGATCTACAGGGGATGGGAACTGAAGCTTTCTTT. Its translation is CAWDLQGMGTEAFF.

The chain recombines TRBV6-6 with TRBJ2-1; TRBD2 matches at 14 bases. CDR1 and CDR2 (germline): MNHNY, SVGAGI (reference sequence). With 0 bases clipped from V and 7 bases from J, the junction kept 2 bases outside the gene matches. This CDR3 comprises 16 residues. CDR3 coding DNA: TGTGCCAGCAGTTACTCGACTAGCGGGAGGGTTAATGAGCAGTTCTTC. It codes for CASSYSTSGRVNEQFF.

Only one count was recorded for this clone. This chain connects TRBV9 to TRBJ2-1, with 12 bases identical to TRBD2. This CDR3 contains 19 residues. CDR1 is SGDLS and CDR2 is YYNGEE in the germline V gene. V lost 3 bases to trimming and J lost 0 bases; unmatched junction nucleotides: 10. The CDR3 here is CASSGGLAGSLSSYNEQFF. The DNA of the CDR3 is TGTGCCAGCAGCGGCGGACTAGCGGGGTCCCTAAGCTCCTACAATGAGCAGTTCTTC. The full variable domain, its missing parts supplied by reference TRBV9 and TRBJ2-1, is DSGVTQTPKHLITATGQRVTLRCSPRSGDLSVYWYQQSLDQGLQFLIQYYNGEERAKGNILERFSAQQFPDLHSELNLSSLELGDSALYFCASSGGLAGSLSSYNEQFFGPGTRLTVL.

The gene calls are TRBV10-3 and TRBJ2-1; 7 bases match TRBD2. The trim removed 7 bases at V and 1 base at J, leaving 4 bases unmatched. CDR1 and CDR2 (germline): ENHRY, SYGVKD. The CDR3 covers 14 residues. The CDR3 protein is CAIKLAASYNEQFF. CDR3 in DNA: TGTGCCATCAAGCTAGCGGCTTCCTACAATGAGCAGTTCTTC.

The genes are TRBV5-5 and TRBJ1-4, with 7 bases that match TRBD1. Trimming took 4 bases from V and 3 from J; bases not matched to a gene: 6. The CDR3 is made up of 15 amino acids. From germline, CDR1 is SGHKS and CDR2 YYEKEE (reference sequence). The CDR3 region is CASSRTGVANEKLFF. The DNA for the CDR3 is TGTGCCAGCAGCCGCACAGGGGTTGCTAATGAAAAACTGTTTTTT.

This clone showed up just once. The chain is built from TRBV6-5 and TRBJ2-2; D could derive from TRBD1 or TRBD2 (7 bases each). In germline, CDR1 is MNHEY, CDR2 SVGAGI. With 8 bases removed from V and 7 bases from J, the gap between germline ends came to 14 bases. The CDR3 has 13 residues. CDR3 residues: CASGRGQGGELFF. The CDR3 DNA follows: TGTGCCAGCGGGAGGGGGCAGGGCGGGGAGCTGTTTTTT.

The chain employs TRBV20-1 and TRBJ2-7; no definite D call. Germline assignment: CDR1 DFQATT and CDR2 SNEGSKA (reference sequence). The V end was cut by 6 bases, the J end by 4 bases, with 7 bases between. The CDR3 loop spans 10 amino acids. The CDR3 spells CSAAQYEQYF. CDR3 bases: TGCAGTGCCGCTCAGTACGAGCAGTACTTC.